These 14 T cell receptor beta chains were sequenced from one sample in a study of PD-1 blockade in classical Hodgkin lymphoma. The time point is: cycle 4 day 1 (C4D1), after 5 to 7 weeks of nivolumab. In every patient, relapse followed autologous stem cell transplantation, while exposure to brentuximab vedotin differed. Data came from immunoSEQ multiplex PCR; TCRdb stores just in-frame clones and leaves some out. The data show more than 85,000 clones, with about 92% seen just once and under 20% held by the top ten. Sequenced here: peripheral blood mononuclear cells (PBMCs), sampled before the fourth cycle of nivolumab. These TCRs come from a human donor with classical Hodgkin lymphoma.

The count of this clone is one. The rearrangement links TRBV27 to TRBJ1-2, with a possible D match to TRBD1 (5 bases). This CDR3 is built from 13 residues. V shed 1 base and J shed 6 bases, with 9 bases lying between them. The germline CDR1 and CDR2 sequences are MNHEY and SMNVEV (reference sequence). The CDR3 coding sequence is TGTGCCAGCAGTTTATTCAGGGACCATGGCTACACCTTC. It is translated as CASSLFRDHGYTF.

The V and J genes are TRBV7-8 and TRBJ2-1; D unresolved. V was pared by 8 bases and J by 7 bases, with 15 bases between. Germline lookup yields CDR1 SGHVS and CDR2 FQNEAQ. The CDR3 runs to 13 residues. CDR3 sequence (DNA): TGTGCCAGCGGGCGGCGCACTGGAAATGAGCAGTTCTTC. It specifies CASGRRTGNEQFF. Full variable domain (rest looked up from reference TRBV7-8 and TRBJ2-1): GAGVSQSPRYKVAKRGQDVALRCDPISGHVSLFWYQQALGQGPEFLTYFQNEAQLDKSGLPSDRFFAERPEGSVSTLKIQRTQQEDSAVYLCASGRRTGNEQFFGPGTRLTVL.

The sample holds one count of this clone. V gene TRBV6-1 combines with J gene TRBJ1-1; D not certain. The germline CDR1 and CDR2 sequences are MNHNS and SASEGT. CDR3 length: 15 residues. The V gene lost 0 bases and the J gene lost 5 bases, with 13 bases spanning the gap. The DNA of the CDR3 is TGTGCCAGCAGTGAAGCTAGGTGGAGGAGGACTGAAGCTTTCTTT. Its translation is CASSEARWRRTEAFF.

This chain uses TRBV7-2 with TRBJ1-2; 9 nucleotides line up with TRBD1. This CDR3 has 18 residues. Germline assignment: CDR1 SGHTA and CDR2 FQGNSA. V shed 1 base and J 0 bases; nucleotides not matched to a gene: 9. As DNA, the CDR3 is TGTGCCAGCAGCTTAGAAGGGACAGGGATACCATCTAACTATGGCTACACCTTC. Translation: CASSLEGTGIPSNYGYTF.

CDR3 coding DNA: TGCGCCAGCAGTCCCCGGCGCCGGGGATTGAACACTGAAGCTTTCTTT. Translating gives CASSPRRRGLNTEAFF. The chain uses TRBV10-1 and TRBJ1-1; D not certain. Germline assignment: CDR1 WNHNN and CDR2 SYGVQD (reference sequence). The CDR3 has 16 residues. Trimming cost V 5 bases and J 0 bases, with 16 bases left between them.

This clone was picked up a small number of times. This chain joins TRBV28 and TRBJ1-4, with a tentative D call TRBD1 (6 bases). Germline V CDR1 and CDR2: MDHEN, SYDVKM. The CDR3 has 12 amino acids. The germline V and J ends were trimmed by 7 bases and 8 bases, with 11 bases remaining between them. This CDR3 reads CASTGVSEKLFF. Written as DNA, the CDR3 is TGTGCCAGCACAGGGGTGAGCGAAAAACTGTTTTTT.

This chain joins TRBV30 and TRBJ1-6, with TRBD1 as a possible D gene (5 bases). The CDR3 loop spans 16 amino acids. The germline V gene encodes CDR1 GTSNPN and CDR2 SVGIG (reference sequence). The V and J ends lost 3 bases and 9 bases respectively, with 21 bases between them. The CDR3 DNA sequence: TGTGCCTGGAGCCCCAGGGAGGGGCGGAGAAGTTCACCCCTCCACTTT. Its protein product is CAWSPREGRRSSPLHF.

V is TRBV5-6 and J is TRBJ2-7; D is unresolved. The V gene's germline CDR1 is SGHDT and CDR2 YYEEEE. The CDR3 sequence is 14 residues long. V was cut by 0 bases and J by 2 bases, with 9 bases left in between. The CDR3 loop is CASSLGGDPYEQYF. CDR3 DNA: TGTGCCAGCAGCTTGGGAGGAGACCCCTACGAGCAGTACTTC.

The chain joins TRBV4-3 to TRBJ2-1; 11 bases align to TRBD2. This CDR3 is 17 amino acids long. Trimming removed 4 bases from V and 4 bases from J; junction bases left unmatched: 9. Germline V CDR1 and CDR2: LGHNA, YSLEER. CDR3 region: CASSPSRTSGSYNEQFF. The CDR3 coding sequence is TGCGCCAGCAGCCCTTCCCGGACTAGCGGGTCTTACAATGAGCAGTTCTTC.

V and J are TRBV11-1 and TRBJ2-5; D is ambiguous. From germline, CDR1 is SGHAT and CDR2 FQDESV (reference sequence). The CDR3 contains 14 residues. V lost 0 bases and J lost 1, with 6 bases in between. CDR3: CASSLAPIQETQYF. The DNA of the CDR3 is TGTGCCAGCAGCTTAGCGCCGATCCAAGAGACCCAGTACTTC.

V usage is TRBV5-1 and J usage is TRBJ2-1, with TRBD2 matching 10 bases. Germline-derived CDR1 and CDR2 are SGHRS and YFSETQ. V gave up 0 bases and J gave up 15 bases; unmatched junction bases: 15. The CDR3 loop spans 16 amino acids. The CDR3, as DNA: TGCGCCAGCAGCTTGGAAGCAGCGGGAGGGCCGGTCGTTTGGTTCTTC. It translates to CASSLEAAGGPVVWFF.

V usage is TRBV7-9 and J usage is TRBJ2-4, with D unresolved. This CDR3 has 14 residues. Germline CDR1 is SEHNR and CDR2 is FQNEAQ (reference sequence). Trimming cost V 5 bases and J 7 bases, with 15 bases left between them. The CDR3 DNA sequence: TGTGCCAGCAGCACCTTGACCGCGACTAACATTCAGTACTTC. Translation gives CASSTLTATNIQYF.

The chain employs TRBV2 and TRBJ2-5; 8 bases map to TRBD2. This CDR3 is built from 15 residues. After removal of 11 bases from V and 5 bases from J, the junction contained 16 bases not matched to a gene. Germline assignment: CDR1 SNHLY and CDR2 FYNNEI. The CDR3 bases are TGTGCCGGAACGAGATCTCGGGGGGGGCTGGAGACCCAGTACTTC. Amino acids: CAGTRSRGGLETQYF.

This clone was counted a few times. The chain has TRBV6-5 and TRBJ1-5; tentative D call: TRBD1 (5 bases). V lost 5 bases, J lost 0 bases, and 11 bases lay in between. CDR1 and CDR2 from the germline V gene are MNHEY and SVGAGI. CDR3 length: 15 residues. The CDR3 sequence: CASSPDRYSNQPQHF. CDR3 sequence (DNA): TGTGCCAGCAGTCCCGACAGATATAGCAATCAGCCCCAGCATTTT.